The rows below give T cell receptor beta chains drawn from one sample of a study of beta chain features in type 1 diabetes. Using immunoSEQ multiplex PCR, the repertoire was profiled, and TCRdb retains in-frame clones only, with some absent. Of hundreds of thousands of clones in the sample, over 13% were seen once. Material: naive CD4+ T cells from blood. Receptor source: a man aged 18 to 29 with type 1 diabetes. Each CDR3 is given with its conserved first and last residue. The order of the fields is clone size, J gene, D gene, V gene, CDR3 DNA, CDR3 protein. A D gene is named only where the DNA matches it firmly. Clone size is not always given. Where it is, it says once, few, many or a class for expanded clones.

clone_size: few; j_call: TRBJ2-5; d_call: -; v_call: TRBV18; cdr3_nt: TGTGCCAGCTCACCACGGCAGGTTTCTATGGAGACCCAGTACTTC; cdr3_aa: CASSPRQVSMETQYF
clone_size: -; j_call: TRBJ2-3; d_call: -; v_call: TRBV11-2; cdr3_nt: TGTGCCAGCAGCTTCGGGGGCACAGATACGCAGTATTTT; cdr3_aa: CASSFGGTDTQYF
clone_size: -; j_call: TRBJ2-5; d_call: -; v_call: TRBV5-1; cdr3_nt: TGCGCCAGCAGCTTGGGCCAATACCAAGAGACCCAGTACTTC; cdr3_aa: CASSLGQYQETQYF
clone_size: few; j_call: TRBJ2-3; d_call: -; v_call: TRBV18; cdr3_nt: TGTGCCAGCTCACCACCCGTTCGGATAGATACGCAGTATTTT; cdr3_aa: CASSPPVRIDTQYF
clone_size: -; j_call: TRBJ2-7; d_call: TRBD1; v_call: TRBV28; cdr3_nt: TGTGCCAGCTCAAGTTGGGGACAGGAACCCTACGAGCAGTACTTC; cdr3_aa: CASSSWGQEPYEQYF
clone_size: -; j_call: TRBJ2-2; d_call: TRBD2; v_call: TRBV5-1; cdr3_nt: TGCGCCAGCAGCCTTGGACTAGCGGGAGCCGGGGAGCTGTTTTTT; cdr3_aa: CASSLGLAGAGELFF
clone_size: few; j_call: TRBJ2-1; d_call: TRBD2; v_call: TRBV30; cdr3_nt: TGTGCCTGCTCAGTAGCGGGAGTGTACAATGAGCAGTTCTTC; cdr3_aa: CACSVAGVYNEQFF
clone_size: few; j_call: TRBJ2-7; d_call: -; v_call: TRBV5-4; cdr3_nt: TGTGCCAGCAGTTTTAGGGGCGAGCAGTACTTC; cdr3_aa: CASSFRGEQYF
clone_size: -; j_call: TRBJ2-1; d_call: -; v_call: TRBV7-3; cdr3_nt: TGTGCCAGCAGCTTAGCCACTAGCCCTAGGGGCAATGAGCAGTTCTTC; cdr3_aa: CASSLATSPRGNEQFF
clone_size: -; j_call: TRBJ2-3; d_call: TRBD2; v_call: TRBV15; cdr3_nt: TGTGCCACCAGCAGAGATTTAGGACTAGCGGAAGATACGCAGTATTTT; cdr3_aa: CATSRDLGLAEDTQYF
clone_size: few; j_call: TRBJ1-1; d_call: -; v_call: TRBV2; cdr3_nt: TGTGCCAGCAGTGGGAGCGGATGGGACACTGAAGCTTTCTTT; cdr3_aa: CASSGSGWDTEAFF
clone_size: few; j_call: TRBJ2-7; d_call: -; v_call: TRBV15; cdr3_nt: TGTGCCACCAGCAGTAGCACCACCTACGAGCAGTACTTC; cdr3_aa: CATSSSTTYEQYF
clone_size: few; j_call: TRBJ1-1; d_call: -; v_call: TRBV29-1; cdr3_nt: TGCAGCGTTGCTGGGGGTGAAGCTTTCTTT; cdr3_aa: CSVAGGEAFF
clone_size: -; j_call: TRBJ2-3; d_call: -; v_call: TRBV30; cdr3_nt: TGTGCCTGGACATCCAGCGGGTTTACAGATACGCAGTATTTT; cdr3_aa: CAWTSSGFTDTQYF
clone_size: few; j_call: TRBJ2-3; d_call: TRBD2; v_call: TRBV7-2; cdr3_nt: TGTGCCAGCAACCCTCTAGCGGGGGGCTCCGATACGCAGTATTTT; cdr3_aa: CASNPLAGGSDTQYF
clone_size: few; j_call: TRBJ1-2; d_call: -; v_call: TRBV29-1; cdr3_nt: TGCAGCGTTGGACAGACGTTCAGGAAGAACACCTTC; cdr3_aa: CSVGQTFRKNTF
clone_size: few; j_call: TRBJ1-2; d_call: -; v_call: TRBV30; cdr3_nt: TGTGCCTGCAGCGAGGGGCCCGCCGGGGGCTACACCTTC; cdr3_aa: CACSEGPAGGYTF
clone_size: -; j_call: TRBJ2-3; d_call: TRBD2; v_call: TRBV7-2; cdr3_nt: TGTGCCAGCACCCTAGCGGCTAGCACAGATACGCAGTATTTT; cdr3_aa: CASTLAASTDTQYF
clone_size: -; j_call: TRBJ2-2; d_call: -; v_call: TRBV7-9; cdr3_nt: TGTGCCAGCAGCTTAAGTGGGGGTGTGGACACCGGGGAGCTGTTTTTT; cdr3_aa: CASSLSGGVDTGELFF
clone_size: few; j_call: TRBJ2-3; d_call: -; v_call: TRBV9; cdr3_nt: TGTGCCAGCAGCGCCGTCCCGGGGAGCACAGATACGCAGTATTTT; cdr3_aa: CASSAVPGSTDTQYF
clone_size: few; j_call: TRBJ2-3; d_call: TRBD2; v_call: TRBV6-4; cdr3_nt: TGTGCCAGCAGCTCCCAGCGGGGGGGCACTGGTGATACGCAGTATTTT; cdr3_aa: CASSSQRGGTGDTQYF
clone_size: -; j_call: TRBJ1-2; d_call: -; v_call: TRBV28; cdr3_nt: TGTGCCAGCAGCCCGGGGACGGCTGGCGGGGGCTACACCTTC; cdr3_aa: CASSPGTAGGGYTF
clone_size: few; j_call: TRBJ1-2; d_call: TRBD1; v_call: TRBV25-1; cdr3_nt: TGTGCCAGCAGTGAAGGGCACAGGGGGCATGGCTACACCTTC; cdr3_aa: CASSEGHRGHGYTF
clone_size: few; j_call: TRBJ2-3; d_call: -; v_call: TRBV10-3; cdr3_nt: TGTGCCATCAAGGGCGGGGCCTTCACAGATACGCAGTATTTT; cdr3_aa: CAIKGGAFTDTQYF
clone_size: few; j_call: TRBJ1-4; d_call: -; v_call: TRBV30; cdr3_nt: TGTGCCTGGAGCCGGGGCAGGGGTAATGAAAAACTGTTTTTT; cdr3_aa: CAWSRGRGNEKLFF
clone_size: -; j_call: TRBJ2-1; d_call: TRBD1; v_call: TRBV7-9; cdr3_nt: TGTGCCAGCAGCACCCGAAGCGGGACAGGGGGCTACAATGAGCAGTTCTTC; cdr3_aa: CASSTRSGTGGYNEQFF
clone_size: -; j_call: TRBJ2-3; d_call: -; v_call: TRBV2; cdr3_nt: TGTGCCAGCAGTGAAGAGGAAGGGGGTACGCAGTATTTT; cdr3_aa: CASSEEEGGTQYF
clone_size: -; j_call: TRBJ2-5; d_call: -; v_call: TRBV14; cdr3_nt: TGTGCCAGCAGCCAAGTACGAGGGGAGACCCAGTACTTC; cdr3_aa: CASSQVRGETQYF
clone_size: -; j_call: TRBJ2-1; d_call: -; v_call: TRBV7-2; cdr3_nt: TGTGCCAGCAGCTCGCACGGTGAGCAGTTCTTC; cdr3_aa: CASSSHGEQFF
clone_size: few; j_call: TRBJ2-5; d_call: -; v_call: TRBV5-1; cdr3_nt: TGCGCCAGCAGCCCCGCTAGCGCCGACCAAGAGACCCAGTACTTC; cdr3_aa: CASSPASADQETQYF
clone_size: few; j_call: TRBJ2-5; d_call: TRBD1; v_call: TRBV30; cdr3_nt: TGTGCCCGGGCCGGGACAGACCAAGAGACCCAGTACTTC; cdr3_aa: CARAGTDQETQYF
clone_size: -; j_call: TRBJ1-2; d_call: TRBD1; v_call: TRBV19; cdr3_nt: TGTGCCAGTAGTACGATTCCGGGACAGGGGGCGGAAGGCTACACCTTC; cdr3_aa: CASSTIPGQGAEGYTF
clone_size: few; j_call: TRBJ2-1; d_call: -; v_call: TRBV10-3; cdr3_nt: TGTGCCATCAGTCGGGAGAGACAGGCCGTTTCCTACAATGAGCAGTTCTTC; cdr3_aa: CAISRERQAVSYNEQFF
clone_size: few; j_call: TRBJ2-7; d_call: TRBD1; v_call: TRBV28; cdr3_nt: TGTGCCAGCAGTGAAGGACAGGCGGGCCACGAGCAGTACTTC; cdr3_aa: CASSEGQAGHEQYF
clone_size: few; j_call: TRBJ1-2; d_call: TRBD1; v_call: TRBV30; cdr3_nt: TGTGCCTACCAGGGGACAGGGAATGGCTACACCTTC; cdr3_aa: CAYQGTGNGYTF
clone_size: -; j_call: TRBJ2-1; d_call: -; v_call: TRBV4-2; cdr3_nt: TGTGCCAGCAGCCGTAGGGGTTCGGGGGATGAGCAGTTCTTC; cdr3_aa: CASSRRGSGDEQFF
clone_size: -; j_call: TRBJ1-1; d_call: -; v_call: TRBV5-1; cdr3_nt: TGCGCCAGCAGCTTGGACAGGGCAAACACTGAAGCTTTCTTT; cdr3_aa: CASSLDRANTEAFF
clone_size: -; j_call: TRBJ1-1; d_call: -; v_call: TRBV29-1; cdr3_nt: TGCAGCGTTGAAGATGATCCGAACGTTGAAGCTTTCTTT; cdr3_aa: CSVEDDPNVEAFF
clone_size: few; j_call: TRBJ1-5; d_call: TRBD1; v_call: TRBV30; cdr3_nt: TGTGCCTGGGGACCACAGGGGATGGGTGATCAGCCCCAGCATTTT; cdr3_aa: CAWGPQGMGDQPQHF
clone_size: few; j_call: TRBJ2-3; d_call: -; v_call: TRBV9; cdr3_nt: TGTGCCAGCAGCGTAGCGGGGTCCGTTTGGGATACGCAGTATTTT; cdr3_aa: CASSVAGSVWDTQYF
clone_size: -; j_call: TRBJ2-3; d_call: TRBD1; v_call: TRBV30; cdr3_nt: TGTGCCTGGATGGGACAGGGAGGGCGAGATACGCAGTATTTT; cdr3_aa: CAWMGQGGRDTQYF
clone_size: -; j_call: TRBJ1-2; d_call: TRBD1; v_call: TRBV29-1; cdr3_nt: TGCAGCGGTACAGGGGGCAGGGACTATGGCTACACCTTC; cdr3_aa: CSGTGGRDYGYTF